This T cell receptor (beta chain) was captured in a study of CD8+ T cells in alopecia areata. Investigators isolated RNA and reverse transcribed it into cDNA to act as the sequencing template. Here immunoSEQ multiplex PCR was the method, and the copy in TCRdb shows in-frame clones only, minus some. The top ten hold 4% to 5.5% of the sample, which has about 140,000 clones, 45% to 60% seen once. CDR3 length equals 14 residues. V gave up 4 bases and J gave up 2 bases; unmatched junction bases: 3. Germline CDR1 SQVTM, CDR2 ANQGSEA. Whole-study results and caveats: Higher clonality than in normal scalp was seen in lesional scalp, especially alopecia totalis/universalis.

With respect to this clone: Its antigen remains unidentified.

CD4+ and CD8+ T cells were sorted from PBMCs stained for CD3, CD4 and CD8. The sample consisted of CD4+ T cells sorted from blood. This TCR was recovered from a human donor in good health. V and J are TRBV29-1 and TRBJ2-5; 11 nucleotides align to TRBD2. CDR3 DNA: TGCAGCGTTGGGTTAGCGGGAGGGCAAGAGACCCAGTACTTC. Translated: CSVGLAGGQETQYF.